The entry that follows covers one T cell receptor beta chain sequence. V was clipped by 6 bases and J by 12 bases, with 12 bases between them. In germline, CDR1 is MNHEY, CDR2 SVGEGT. The CDR3 is 11 residues long. This entry comes from a study of blood T cell repertoires in COVID-19. Method: immunoSEQ multiplex PCR; TCRdb's copy keeps in-frame clones and lacks some. Counted here are 200,000 to 250,000 clones, 92% occurring once; the ten biggest clones make up roughly 0.79%. This sequence joins TRBV6-2 or TRBV6-3 and TRBJ2-1; maybe TRBD2 (6 bases). Sequences were obtained from peripheral blood. The receptor's source is a man younger than 45 with COVID-19, enrolled during active disease. CDR3 amino acids: CASSRPGGQFF. CDR3 nucleotide sequence: TGTGCCAGCAGCCGACCCGGGGGGCAGTTCTTC.